The clone carrying this TCR beta chain was detected a few times. The target antigen is unknown. Trimming removed 6 bases from V and 5 bases from J; junction bases left unmatched: 14. The CDR3 contains 17 residues. The sample is drawn from a study of glioma-infiltrating T cells. Findings and limits, study-wide: Non-neoplastic patients had below-expected tissue-blood divergence, while all gliomas exceeded expectation. Tissue and blood shared very few CDR3 sequences.

Amplification of TCR alpha and beta CDR3 regions from RNA used iRepertoire nested multiplex PCR. Input was about 95-400 ng of tissue mRNA or PBMC total RNA. TCRdb itself ran the multiplex PCR reads through MiXCR, one entry per CDR3 protein. Among about 130,000 distinct CDR3 sequences, roughly a quarter were seen once, and the ten largest hold 27%. Material: glioma tissue, nonneoplastic brain tissue, or PBMCs (not recorded which). The chain employs TRBV12-3 or TRBV12-4 and TRBJ1-5, with 9 bases lining up with TRBD1. The TCR was taken from a human donor with low-grade glioma or glioblastoma, undergoing nonglioma brain surgery, or in good health (not recorded which). The chain's CDR3 is CASSRDPTGGMDQPQHF. The CDR3 DNA reads TGTGCCAGCAGCCGAGACCCGACAGGGGGTATGGATCAGCCCCAGCATTTT.